This is a list of T cell receptor beta chains from one sample in a study of blood T cell repertoires in COVID-19. The assay was immunoSEQ multiplex PCR, and TCRdb's table has in-frame clones only and misses some. The sample lists 100,000 to 150,000 clones; around 88% were seen once. Material for sequencing was peripheral blood. All receptors derive from a man older than 75 with active or convalescent COVID-19. The CDR3 runs from the conserved cysteine through the conserved F or W.

v_call	j_call	cdr3_aa
TRBV28	TRBJ2-7	CASTRAGVTYEQYF
TRBV5-4	TRBJ2-1	CASSSTTGGATYNEQFF
TRBV27	TRBJ2-5	CASSLSPTGQETQYF
TRBV6-5	TRBJ2-7	CASFSVQGPSYEQYF
TRBV11-2	TRBJ1-4	CASSLGSMGEKLFF
TRBV28	TRBJ2-1	CASLGAGQFF
TRBV7-2	TRBJ2-5	CASSLVTRGGAEGETQYF
TRBV18	TRBJ2-7	CASSLGLQGTYEQYF
TRBV6-2/TRBV6-3	TRBJ1-3	CASSYADDRGNTIYF
TRBV24-1	TRBJ2-3	CATSDSTSGGLPDTQYF
TRBV7-2	TRBJ1-4	CASSPRDRGNEKLFF
TRBV4-1	TRBJ2-5	CASSQRLAGGLNQETQYF
TRBV7-9	TRBJ2-1	CASSRGTGGGNEQFF
TRBV2	TRBJ2-3	CASSDSGVTDTQYF